This T cell receptor (beta chain) was recovered during a study of cytomegalovirus exposure and HLA in healthy donors. Amplification used 60 Vbeta primers and 13 Jbeta primers. Assay used: immunoSEQ multiplex PCR; TCRdb lists only in-frame clones, some missing. The data hold about 170,000 clones, with approximately 71% observed a single time. The V gene lost 6 bases and the J gene lost 5 bases, with 16 bases spanning the gap. The CDR3 is made up of 15 amino acids. The germline CDR1 and CDR2 sequences are LGHNT and FRNRAP. This TCR came from a girl aged 5 to 17 in good health and CMV-seronegative. J is TRBJ1-4 and V is TRBV12-5, with D perhaps TRBD1 (6 bases). Material for sequencing was PBMCs. The CDR3 DNA follows: TGTGCTAGTGGACGTGACGGACAGAAGAATGAAAAACTGTTTTTT. Translating gives CASGRDGQKNEKLFF. Full variable domain (outside the CDR3, taken from reference TRBV12-5 and TRBJ1-4): DARVTQTPRHKVTEMGQEVTMRCQPILGHNTVFWYRQTMMQGLELLAYFRNRAPLDDSGMPKDRFSAEMPDATLATLKIQPSEPRDSAVYFCASGRDGQKNEKLFFGSGTQLSVL.